This T cell receptor (beta chain) was found in a study of human T cells and chemical hapten exposure. Findings and caveats of the study: Expanded TCRs created a significantly greater count of big CDR3 similarity clusters than controls did. Alopecia affected the donors, so their immune response may differ from healthy people's.

Unique molecular identifiers were attached to individual cDNA molecules within the library. Each CDR3 protein gets one entry after TCRdb re-called the RACE reads with MiXCR. This sample has 95,000 to 150,000 distinct CDR3 sequences, with roughly 13% found just once. Stated time point: pre-sensitization, week 0. Treatment: therapeutic diphenylcyclopropenone sensitization with weekly scalp DPC. Blood collection took place prior to placing each patch test. This clonotype was found many times. Its antigen is not known. This TCR derives from a woman aged 18-29 years with alopecia areata. Some clones in this sample may be carry-over from other donors' samples. The sequences come from whole blood, collected in connection with sensitization to the hapten diphenylcyclopropenone (DPC).

CDR3 in amino acids: CSVDEGDYGYTF. In DNA form, the CDR3 reads TGCAGCGTTGACGAGGGTGACTATGGCTACACCTTC. The V and J genes are TRBV29-1 and TRBJ1-2; unclear D gene. This CDR3 contains 12 residues. V was cut by 3 bases and J by 3 bases, with 8 bases left in between. Germline loops: CDR1 SQVTM, CDR2 ANQGSEA.